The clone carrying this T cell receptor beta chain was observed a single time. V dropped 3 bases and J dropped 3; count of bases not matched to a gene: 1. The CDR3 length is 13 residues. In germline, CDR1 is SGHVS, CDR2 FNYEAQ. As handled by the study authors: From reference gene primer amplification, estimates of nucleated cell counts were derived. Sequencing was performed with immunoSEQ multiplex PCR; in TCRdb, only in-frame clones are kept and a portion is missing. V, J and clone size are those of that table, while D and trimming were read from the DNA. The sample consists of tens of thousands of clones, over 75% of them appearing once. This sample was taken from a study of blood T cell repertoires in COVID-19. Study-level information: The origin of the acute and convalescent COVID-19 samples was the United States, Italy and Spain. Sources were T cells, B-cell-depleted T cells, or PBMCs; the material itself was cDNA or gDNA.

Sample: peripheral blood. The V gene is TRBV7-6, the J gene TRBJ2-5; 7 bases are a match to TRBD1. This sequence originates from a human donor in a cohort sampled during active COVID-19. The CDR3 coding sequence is TGTGCCAGCAGCTTCGACAGGGAAGAGACCCAGTACTTC. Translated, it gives CASSFDREETQYF.